A single sample gave rise to the 8 T cell receptor beta chains below, sequenced in a study of blood T cell repertoires in COVID-19. The table came from immunoSEQ multiplex PCR; TCRdb's copy has only in-frame clones and leaves some out. Seen here are around 450,000 clones, roughly 91% observed once, and the top ten hold around 0.6%. The sequencing input was PBMCs or T cells enriched from blood (not recorded which). The receptors come from a man aged 18 to 30 who had recovered from COVID-19.

This clone was recorded only once. This sequence joins TRBV4-1 and TRBJ2-1; a possible D gene is TRBD2 (5 bases). CDR3 length: 15 amino acids. V lost 3 bases, J lost 6 bases, and 15 bases lay in between. Germline CDR1 reads MGHRA; CDR2 reads YSYEKL. The CDR3 nucleotides are TGCGCCAGCAGCCATGTTAGCGAGGATCTCAATGAGCAGTTCTTC. It specifies CASSHVSEDLNEQFF.

The chain joins TRBV9 to TRBJ1-1; D is undetermined. Germline V gene sequence: CDR1 SGDLS, CDR2 YYNGEE. The V gene lost 4 bases and the J gene lost 2 bases, with 21 bases spanning the gap. The CDR3 covers 17 residues. The CDR3, as DNA: TGTGCCAGCAGCCCAGAGGCGGGTACAGCTCACAACACTGAAGCTTTCTTT. This gives the protein CASSPEAGTAHNTEAFF. The full variable domain, with the rest looked up from reference TRBV9 and TRBJ1-1, is DSGVTQTPKHLITATGQRVTLRCSPRSGDLSVYWYQQSLDQGLQFLIQYYNGEERAKGNILERFSAQQFPDLHSELNLSSLELGDSALYFCASSPEAGTAHNTEAFFGQGTRLTVV.

This chain joins TRBV6-1 and TRBJ2-2; D remains ambiguous. CDR1 and CDR2 (germline): MNHNS, SASEGT. The CDR3 runs 15 residues. V dropped 0 bases and J dropped 1 base, with 6 bases sitting between them. This CDR3 is CASSEALGNTGELFF. In nucleotides, the CDR3 is TGTGCCAGCAGTGAAGCGCTCGGGAACACCGGGGAGCTGTTTTTT.

The chain carries TRBV10-3 and TRBJ2-3; TRBD2 is a possible D gene (7 bases). The length of the CDR3 is 15 residues. Germline values: CDR1 ENHRY, CDR2 SYGVKD. Trimming took 6 bases from V and 6 from J, leaving 19 bases between them. The CDR3 sequence is CAISRGGDLADTQYF. CDR3 nucleotide sequence: TGTGCCATCAGCCGAGGGGGGGACCTGGCGGATACGCAGTATTTT.

This clone was counted once. The rearrangement joins TRBV28 to TRBJ2-1; D uncertain. Germline CDR1 and CDR2: MDHEN and SYDVKM. The length of the CDR3 is 12 residues. V dropped 3 bases and J dropped 9 bases, with 9 bases sitting between them. CDR3 loop: CASSFFRSEQFF. The CDR3 DNA reads TGTGCCAGCAGTTTCTTTCGGTCTGAGCAGTTCTTC.

This chain uses TRBV5-5 with TRBJ2-2; no definite D call. The V and J ends lost 0 bases and 5 bases respectively, with 5 bases between them. The CDR3 consists of 13 residues. Germline assignment: CDR1 SGHKS and CDR2 YYEKEE (reference sequence). The CDR3 coding sequence is TGTGCCAGCAGCTTGGCTAGTACCGGGGAGCTGTTTTTT. The encoded protein is CASSLASTGELFF.

The gene calls are TRBV28 and TRBJ2-2, with TRBD1 identical over 10 bases. This CDR3 comprises 16 residues. Trimming cost V 7 bases and J 5 bases; bases outside gene matches: 10. From germline, CDR1 is MDHEN and CDR2 SYDVKM. CDR3 residues: CASTNDRTGGTGELFF. The DNA for the CDR3 is TGTGCCAGCACCAACGATAGGACAGGGGGAACCGGGGAGCTGTTTTTT.

This rearrangement joins TRBV19 to TRBJ1-2; 10 bases map to TRBD1. The V gene end was trimmed by 4 bases and the J gene end by 6 bases; junction bases not matched to a gene: 11. There are 16 residues in the CDR3. CDR1 is LNHDA, CDR2 SQIVND, per germline (reference sequence). This CDR3 is CASSTIKPGTGDGYTF. CDR3 nucleotides: TGTGCCAGTAGTACCATAAAACCTGGGACAGGGGATGGCTACACCTTC.